Following are 2 T cell receptor beta chains from one sample sequenced in a study of PD-1 blockade in mismatch repair-deficient tumors. No antigen has been identified for these receptors. Method: immunoSEQ multiplex PCR; TCRdb's copy keeps in-frame clones and lacks some. The table shows several thousand clones, with more than 85% occurring only once. As to time point: roughly 10-day in vitro stimulation with candidate mutation-associated neoantigen peptide 1. The sequencing here drew on cells cultured in vitro, taken from a patient treated with pembrolizumab. The receptors shown here come from an adult with mismatch repair-deficient cancer.

This clone was seen only a few times. The J gene is TRBJ1-1, the V gene TRBV11-2; D gene ambiguous. CDR3 length equals 13 residues. V gave up 5 bases and J gave up 3 bases, with 10 bases separating them. Germline CDR1 is SGHAT and CDR2 is FQNNGV. The CDR3 nucleotides are TGTGCCAGCAGCGTACACGGGGACACTGAAGCTTTCTTT. Protein sequence: CASSVHGDTEAFF.

V gene TRBV11-3 combines with J gene TRBJ2-1, with D possibly TRBD2 on 5 matching bases. Looked up from germline, CDR1 is SGHNT and CDR2 is YENEEA. This CDR3 has 11 amino acids. V was cut by 2 bases and J by 10 bases, with 6 bases left in between. CDR3 bases: TGTGCCAGCAGCTTAAGGGAGGAGCAGTTCTTC. Translated: CASSLREEQFF.